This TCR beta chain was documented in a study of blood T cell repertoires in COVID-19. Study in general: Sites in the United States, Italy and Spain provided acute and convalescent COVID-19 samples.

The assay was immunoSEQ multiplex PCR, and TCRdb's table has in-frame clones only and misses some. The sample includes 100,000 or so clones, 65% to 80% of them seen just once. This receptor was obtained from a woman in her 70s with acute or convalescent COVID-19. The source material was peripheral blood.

The CDR3 spells CAWSLPTGAGNTIYF. In nucleotides, the CDR3 is TGTGCCTGGTCCCTCCCGACAGGCGCGGGAAACACCATATATTTT. This chain joins TRBV30 and TRBJ1-3; tentative D call: TRBD1 (6 bases). The CDR3 is made up of 15 amino acids. CDR1 is GTSNPN, CDR2 SVGIG, per germline (reference sequence). Trimming cost V 5 bases and J 4 bases, with 18 bases left between them. Variable domain in full (rest from reference TRBV30 and TRBJ1-3): SQTIHQWPATLVQPVGSPLSLECTVEGTSNPNLYWYRQAAGRGLQLLFYSVGIGQISSEVPQNLSASRPQDRQFILSSKKLLLSDSGFYLCAWSLPTGAGNTIYFGEGSWLTVV.